Listed below are T cell receptor beta chains from one sample, sequenced in a study of CD8 T cells in Susac syndrome. TCRdb reprocessed the immunoSEQ multiplex PCR reads via MiXCR and lists one record per CDR3 protein. Among around 270,000 distinct CDR3 sequences listed, almost 85% were seen once. Sample: CD8+ T cells from PBMCs. Receptors were obtained from a human donor with multiple sclerosis. The CDR3 runs from the conserved cysteine through the conserved F or W. A D gene is named only where the DNA matches it firmly. Expanded clones are given a class, and other clones once, few, many or no size at all.

>TRBJ2-3|TRBV27|-|once
TGTGCCAGCAGTTTGAGTGGGGTGGCGGGGCTTAGCACAGATACGCAGTATTTT
CASSLSGVAGLSTDTQYF
>TRBJ1-2|TRBV12-3/TRBV12-4|TRBD1|-
TGTGCCAGCAGTTCAGGACAGGGGGATGGCTACACCTTC
CASSSGQGDGYTF
>TRBJ2-1|TRBV10-3|-|-
TGTGCCATCAGTGTCGGGACGCTATACAATGAGCAGTTCTTC
CAISVGTLYNEQFF
>TRBJ2-2|TRBV29-1|-|once
TGCAGCGCACAGAGGGCCACCGGGGAGCTGTTTTTT
CSAQRATGELFF
>TRBJ2-3|TRBV6-5|TRBD1|-
TGTGCCAGCAGTTACCCCTGGACAGGGGAGGTCCCGGATACGCAGTATTTT
CASSYPWTGEVPDTQYF
>TRBJ2-7|TRBV12-3/TRBV12-4|-|-
TGTGCCAGCAGTGGGACGCAACAGCCCTACGAGCAGTACTTC
CASSGTQQPYEQYF
>TRBJ1-2|TRBV7-9|-|-
TGTGCCAGCAGCTTAGCCGGGACGGCTAACTATGGCTACACCTTC
CASSLAGTANYGYTF
>TRBJ2-7|TRBV7-9|TRBD2|-
TGTGCCAGCAGCCACCTAGCGGGAGGGCCAGGATTACTCTACGAGCAGTACTTC
CASSHLAGGPGLLYEQYF
>TRBJ2-1|TRBV28|TRBD1|-
TGTGCCAGCCTAAATACAGGGGGTAATGAGCAGTTCTTC
CASLNTGGNEQFF
>TRBJ2-7|TRBV7-8|-|-
TGTGCCAGCAGCCCAGTGGGGGTATCCTACGAGCAGTACTTC
CASSPVGVSYEQYF
>TRBJ2-3|TRBV27|-|-
TGTGCCAGCATGAGGGGCCGCACAGATACGCAGTATTTT
CASMRGRTDTQYF
>TRBJ2-7|TRBV11-2|-|-
TGTGCCAGCAGCTTAGACTCCGAGTTGGCGCCCTACGAGCAGTACTTC
CASSLDSELAPYEQYF
>TRBJ2-3|TRBV19|-|-
TGTGCCAGTAGCCGGCGGGATCCAGATACGCAGTATTTT
CASSRRDPDTQYF
>TRBJ2-1|TRBV11-2|-|-
TGTGCCAGCAGCCCTTTAAAGGGGGGGCAGTTCTTC
CASSPLKGGQFF
>TRBJ2-7|TRBV19|-|once
TGTGCCAGCAGTAGGCAGCCTTGGGACGAGCAGTACTTC
CASSRQPWDEQYF
>TRBJ2-2|TRBV7-9|-|-
TGTGCCAGCAGCTTAGACAGGAGGAACACCGGGGAGCTGTTTTTT
CASSLDRRNTGELFF
>TRBJ1-2|TRBV7-2|-|few
TGTGCCAGCAGCTTAGAGTACCAGGGGAACTATGGCTACACCTTC
CASSLEYQGNYGYTF
>TRBJ2-7|TRBV7-9|-|-
TGTGCCAGCAGGGACGGGAGCACCTCTTACTACGAGCAGTACTTC
CASRDGSTSYYEQYF
>TRBJ2-2|TRBV19|-|-
TGTGCCAGTAGCCCTATACTGACCGGGGAGCTGTTTTTT
CASSPILTGELFF
>TRBJ2-7|TRBV12-3/TRBV12-4|-|-
TGTGCCAGCAGTTTCTCGGTCAATTACGAGCAGTACTTC
CASSFSVNYEQYF
>TRBJ2-1|TRBV3-1|TRBD2|-
TGTGCCAGCAGCCAACCTAGCGGGAGCTCCTACAATGAGCAGTTCTTC
CASSQPSGSSYNEQFF
>TRBJ2-1|TRBV10-3|TRBD2|-
TGTGCCATCAGTGAGTCTTGGGGGAGGGCCGAGGATGAGCAGTTCTTC
CAISESWGRAEDEQFF
>TRBJ2-7|TRBV19|TRBD2|-
TGTGCCAGTAGTAGAGCGGGAGGTGCCTACGAGCAGTACTTC
CASSRAGGAYEQYF
>TRBJ2-2|TRBV2|TRBD2|-
TGTGCCAGCAGCGGGGGACTAGCGGGCACCGGGGAGCTGTTTTTT
CASSGGLAGTGELFF
>TRBJ2-2|TRBV7-4|-|-
TGTGCCAGCAGCTCCTTTGGGAACAAGAACACCGGGGAGCTGTTTTTT
CASSSFGNKNTGELFF
>TRBJ2-7|TRBV6-5|-|few
TGTGCCAGCAGTCCCCGGGGTGGCGAGCAGTACTTC
CASSPRGGEQYF
>TRBJ1-1|TRBV12-3/TRBV12-4|TRBD1|-
TGTGCCAGCAGTTTGGGACCGGGACAGGGGGCGGTTACTGAAGCTTTCTTT
CASSLGPGQGAVTEAFF
>TRBJ2-7|TRBV4-2|-|-
TGTGCCAGCAGCCAAGACGTGGGGGGAGGGGGCGAGCAGTACTTC
CASSQDVGGGGEQYF
>TRBJ1-3|TRBV13|-|few
TGTGCCAGCTCGGGACTCCTCCGAAACACCATATATTTT
CASSGLLRNTIYF
>TRBJ1-1|TRBV27|TRBD1|-
TGTGCCAGCAGGAGACAGGGGACTGAAGCTTTCTTT
CASRRQGTEAFF
>TRBJ2-3|TRBV19|-|-
TGTGCCAGTAGTATAGATGGGAGGTTGGATACGCAGTATTTT
CASSIDGRLDTQYF
>TRBJ2-3|TRBV27|-|-
TGTGCCAGCAGTTTAGGGGAGGCACCAGATACGCAGTATTTT
CASSLGEAPDTQYF
>TRBJ2-1|TRBV2|-|-
TGTGCCAGCAGGGTGGGACACAGCTCCTACAATGAGCAGTTCTTC
CASRVGHSSYNEQFF
>TRBJ2-2|TRBV20-1|-|-
TGCAGTGCTAGAGGGCAGGACACCGGGGAGCTGTTTTTT
CSARGQDTGELFF
>TRBJ2-1|TRBV5-8|TRBD1|-
TGTGCCAGCAGCTTCGGGACAGGGAACGACAATGAGCAGTTCTTC
CASSFGTGNDNEQFF